This passage covers 27 T cell receptor beta chains from one sample sequenced in a study of shared clonotypes between healthy human individuals. Sequencing was performed with immunoSEQ multiplex PCR; in TCRdb, only in-frame clones are kept and a portion is missing. The table lists around 1,100,000 clones, about 80% of them singletons. Sequenced sample: memory CD4+ T cells from PBMCs. Subset: CD45RA-negative fraction. The receptors come from a young man in good health. Some clones in this sample may be carry-over from other donors' samples.

The chain joins TRBV28 to TRBJ1-1; D gene unclear. The CDR3 contains 14 residues. The germline V gene encodes CDR1 MDHEN and CDR2 SYDVKM. With 9 bases removed from V and 4 bases from J, the gap between germline ends came to 18 bases. CDR3 bases: TGTGCCAGTGGCTCGTCTTGGGGTACCACTGAAGCTTTCTTT. It is translated as CASGSSWGTTEAFF.

Comment on this clone: Other nucleotide sequences in the sample specify the same CDR3. The chain links TRBV5-1 to TRBJ2-5; 10 bases match TRBD1. J gave up 1 base and V 0 bases, and 3 bases lay outside the gene matches. CDR1 SGHRS and CDR2 YFSETQ come from the germline V gene. The CDR3 has 16 residues. CDR3 in amino acids: CASSLVGTGAQETQYF. As DNA, the CDR3 is TGCGCCAGCAGCTTGGTCGGGACAGGGGCCCAAGAGACCCAGTACTTC.

The V gene is TRBV7-2, the J gene TRBJ2-3; D is tentatively TRBD1 or TRBD2 (5 bases each). V was trimmed by 1 base and J by 11 bases, leaving 16 bases between them. There are 14 residues in the CDR3. CDR1 is SGHTA and CDR2 is FQGNSA in the germline V gene. CDR3 amino acids: CASSLGGTVSVQYF. The CDR3 coding sequence is TGTGCCAGCAGCTTAGGGGGGACCGTTTCGGTGCAGTATTTT.

This clone was found a few times. Mismatch with germline at one junction end may stem from a read error. The chain is built from TRBV9 and TRBJ2-7; 8 nucleotides agree with TRBD2. The CDR3 loop spans 16 amino acids. Germline CDR1 is SGDLS and CDR2 is YYNGEE. This CDR3 reads CASSDNGTSVSHEQYF. CDR3 bases: TGTGCCAGCAGCGACAACGGGACTAGTGTCTCCCACGAGCAGTACTTC. Drawing the rest from reference TRBV9 and TRBJ2-7, the complete variable domain is DSGVTQTPKHLITATGQRVTLRCSPRSGDLSVYWYQQSLDQGLQFLIQYYNGEERAKGNILERFSAQQFPDLHSELNLSSLELGDSALYFCASSDNGTSVSHEQYFGPGTRLTVT.

This sequence joins TRBV5-1 and TRBJ2-5; the D call may be TRBD1 or TRBD2 (6 bases each). V lost 4 bases and J 4 bases, leaving 11 bases between the germline ends. The length of the CDR3 is 13 residues. Germline V gene data show CDR1 as SGHRS and CDR2 as YFSETQ. CDR3 amino acids: CASSPRGGETQYF. CDR3 in DNA: TGCGCCAGCAGCCCCAGGGGAGGAGAGACCCAGTACTTC.

The chain employs TRBV5-6 and TRBJ1-2; 7 nucleotides agree with TRBD1. With V trimmed by 4 bases and J by 7 bases, 13 bases remained unmatched. The germline V gene has CDR1 SGHDT and CDR2 YYEEEE. This CDR3 is built from 15 residues. CDR3 nucleotide sequence: TGTGCCAGCAGCCAAATACAGGGGACGGTTCCTGGCTACACCTTC. Its translation: CASSQIQGTVPGYTF.

The rearrangement joins TRBV30 to TRBJ2-3; TRBD2 aligns across 8 bases. Germline-derived CDR1 and CDR2 are GTSNPN and SVGIG (reference sequence). The length of the CDR3 is 14 residues. Losses at the gene ends were 3 bases for V and 0 bases for J; bases not matched to a gene: 2. The CDR3 DNA reads TGTGCCTGGAGAGGCGGGAGGAGCACAGATACGCAGTATTTT. Encoded protein: CAWRGGRSTDTQYF.

The chain employs TRBV9 and TRBJ2-2, with a possible D match to TRBD2 (5 bases). The CDR3 extends over 16 amino acids. Germline CDR1 reads SGDLS; CDR2 reads YYNGEE. Between the trimmed V and J ends, which lost 0 bases and 1 base, there was a span of 10 bases. CDR3 in DNA: TGTGCCAGCAGCGTAGTGGTAGCGATGAACACCGGGGAGCTGTTTTTT. The encoded protein is CASSVVVAMNTGELFF.

V is TRBV7-3 and J is TRBJ1-5; no clear D. Trimming shortened V by 2 bases and J by 7 bases, and 9 bases separated the two germline ends. This CDR3 is 13 amino acids long. Germline-derived CDR1 and CDR2 are SGHTA and FQGTGA. CDR3 amino acids: CASSLSGDQPQHF. The CDR3 DNA is TGTGCCAGCAGCTTATCTGGAGACCAGCCCCAGCATTTT. The full variable domain, with the rest looked up from reference TRBV7-3 and TRBJ1-5, is GAGVSQTPSNKVTEKGKYVELRCDPISGHTALYWYRQSLGQGPEFLIYFQGTGAADDSGLPNDRFFAVRPEGSVSTLKIQRTERGDSAVYLCASSLSGDQPQHFGDGTRLSIL.

V and J are TRBV19 and TRBJ1-5; 10 positions agree with TRBD1. J was trimmed by 3 bases and V by 5 bases; bases with no gene match: 10. CDR3 length equals 17 residues. Germline lookup yields CDR1 LNHDA and CDR2 SQIVND (reference sequence). The CDR3 DNA reads TGTGCCAGTAGTCTAAACCGGGACAGGGGCTTCAATCAGCCCCAGCATTTT. This sequence encodes CASSLNRDRGFNQPQHF.

The J gene is TRBJ2-5, the V gene TRBV27; TRBD1 agrees at 9 bases. The V gene's germline CDR1 is MNHEY and CDR2 SMNVEV (reference sequence). Trimming cost V 5 bases and J 3 bases; bases outside gene matches: 10. This CDR3 is 16 amino acids long. The CDR3 region is CASSTLQGATKETQYF. The CDR3 DNA follows: TGTGCCAGCAGTACGTTACAGGGGGCAACCAAAGAGACCCAGTACTTC.

J is TRBJ1-2 and V is TRBV28; 7 bases are a match to TRBD1. Germline CDR1 reads MDHEN; CDR2 reads SYDVKM. The CDR3 runs to 12 residues. Germline trimming cut 5 bases from V and 9 bases from J; bases unmatched to any gene: 6. Here the CDR3 reads CASSRQGFSYTF. CDR3 nucleotides: TGTGCCAGCAGTCGACAGGGTTTCAGCTACACCTTC.

At least ten counts were recorded for this clone. The gene calls are TRBV6-7 and TRBJ2-2; TRBD1 aligns across 9 bases. TRBV6-7 is assigned to the ORF class and has an uncertain function. The CDR3 spans 16 residues. J gave up 4 bases and V 2 bases, and 5 bases lay outside the gene matches. The CDR3 region has the DNA TGTGCCAGCAGTTACACCCCGACAGGGGGCACCGGGGAGCTGTTTTTT. Its translation: CASSYTPTGGTGELFF.

The chain couples TRBV5-6 to TRBJ2-2; D is perhaps TRBD1 (6 bases). There are 16 residues in the CDR3. Germline V gene sequence: CDR1 SGHDT, CDR2 YYEEEE. V lost 2 bases, J lost 3 bases, and 14 bases lay in between. The CDR3 reads CASSFYRVRDTGELFF. The CDR3 bases are TGTGCCAGCAGCTTCTACAGGGTGAGGGACACCGGGGAGCTGTTTTTT.

The chain has TRBV7-3 and TRBJ2-5; unclear D gene. V lost 5 bases, J lost 5 bases, and 12 bases lay in between. The CDR3 contains 13 residues. Germline-derived CDR1 and CDR2 are SGHTA and FQGTGA. This chain's CDR3 is CASSPLMGETQYF. The CDR3 DNA reads TGTGCCAGCAGCCCCCTGATGGGCGAGACCCAGTACTTC.

The chain uses TRBV4-2 and TRBJ2-1, with 11 bases that match TRBD2. The ends lost 0 bases at V and 7 bases at J; junction bases unmatched: 5. CDR1 and CDR2 (germline): LGHNA, YNFKEQ. The CDR3 consists of 16 residues. In DNA form, the CDR3 reads TGTGCCAGCAGCCAAGAACTAGCGGGAGTTTTAAATGAGCAGTTCTTC. This translates into CASSQELAGVLNEQFF.

The chain has TRBV28 and TRBJ1-3; D may be TRBD1 (6 bases). CDR1 and CDR2 from the germline V gene are MDHEN and SYDVKM. CDR3 size: 15 residues. V was shortened by 7 bases and J by 1 base, with 14 bases between the two germline ends. The CDR3 sequence is CASTPGGLSGNTIYF. CDR3 nucleotides: TGTGCCAGCACCCCGGGGGGGCTTTCTGGAAACACCATATATTTT.

About this clone: The same CDR3 can be traced to other DNA sequences in this sample. The chain links TRBV28 to TRBJ2-3; TRBD2 aligns across 14 bases. CDR3 length: 16 residues. J lost 6 bases, V lost 5 bases, and 7 bases had no gene match. Germline CDR1 reads MDHEN; CDR2 reads SYDVKM. CDR3 in amino acids: CASSPGLAGARDTQYF. In DNA form, the CDR3 reads TGTGCCAGCAGTCCGGGACTAGCGGGAGCGCGGGATACGCAGTATTTT.

The chain recombines TRBV4-1 with TRBJ2-6; unclear D gene. The CDR3 has 18 residues. The ends were cut back, 0 bases at V and 0 bases at J, with 12 bases in the middle. Germline assignment: CDR1 MGHRA and CDR2 YSYEKL. This CDR3 reads CASSQEGLLPSGANVLTF. The CDR3 DNA sequence: TGCGCCAGCAGCCAAGAGGGTCTTCTGCCCTCTGGGGCCAACGTCCTGACTTTC.

The chain combines TRBV5-1 with TRBJ2-7, with a possible D match to TRBD1 (5 bases). The CDR3 covers 15 residues. Germline loops: CDR1 SGHRS, CDR2 YFSETQ. With 0 bases removed from V and 2 bases from J, the gap between germline ends came to 12 bases. Here the CDR3 reads CASSLERGPTYEQYF. The CDR3 DNA reads TGCGCCAGCAGCTTGGAAAGGGGTCCTACCTACGAGCAGTACTTC.

The chain employs TRBV19 and TRBJ2-3; D may be TRBD2 (5 bases). The germline V gene encodes CDR1 LNHDA and CDR2 SQIVND (reference sequence). The CDR3 spans 15 residues. Trimming took off 1 base at V and 2 bases at J, with 10 bases between the two ends. The CDR3 DNA is TGTGCCAGTAGTATAGGCGGGTCGTACACAGATACGCAGTATTTT. Translated: CASSIGGSYTDTQYF.

J is TRBJ2-1 and V is TRBV4-3, with 7 bases matching TRBD2. Per the germline V gene, CDR1 is LGHNA and CDR2 is YSLEER. The CDR3 has 19 residues. The ends lost 0 bases at V and 0 bases at J; junction bases unmatched: 11. The DNA for the CDR3 is TGCGCCAGCAGCCAAGATCCGGCCTCTAGCGGAGGCTCCTACAATGAGCAGTTCTTC. Translated: CASSQDPASSGGSYNEQFF.

V is TRBV5-1 and J is TRBJ1-4, with 7 bases lining up with TRBD1. Looked up from germline, CDR1 is SGHRS and CDR2 is YFSETQ. V was pared by 0 bases and J by 1 base, with 6 bases of the junction left unmatched. There are 17 residues in the CDR3. CDR3 sequence (DNA): TGCGCCAGCAGCTTGGAAAGAGGGGGCCGAACTAATGAAAAACTGTTTTTT. Protein: CASSLERGGRTNEKLFF.

This chain joins TRBV7-3 and TRBJ2-2; 8 bases match TRBD2. J was trimmed by 10 bases and V by 6 bases; bases with no gene match: 1. The CDR3 sequence is 11 residues long. Germline CDR1 is SGHTA and CDR2 is FQGTGA. The CDR3 bases are TGTGCCAGCAGTGGACTAGCGGAGCTGTTTTTT. It encodes CASSGLAELFF.

The V call is TRBV6-6, the J call TRBJ2-2; 7 nucleotides match TRBD1. Germline-derived CDR1 and CDR2 are MNHNY and SVGAGI (reference sequence). This CDR3 is 16 amino acids long. With V trimmed by 2 bases and J by 0 bases, 3 bases remained unmatched. The CDR3 loop is CASSYRTGANTGELFF. In DNA, the CDR3 is TGTGCCAGCAGTTACAGAACAGGGGCGAACACCGGGGAGCTGTTTTTT.

This chain connects TRBV5-1 to TRBJ1-1; the D is unclear. This CDR3 comprises 15 residues. Germline values: CDR1 SGHRS, CDR2 YFSETQ. Trimming shortened V by 2 bases and J by 10 bases, and 21 bases separated the two germline ends. CDR3 amino acids: CASSFSAGVESGAFF. The CDR3 coding sequence is TGCGCCAGCAGCTTCTCGGCTGGTGTCGAGTCCGGAGCTTTCTTT.

The J gene is TRBJ2-7, the V gene TRBV28, with D maybe TRBD2 (6 bases). Between the trimmed V and J ends, which lost 3 bases and 0 bases, there was a span of 12 bases. CDR1 MDHEN and CDR2 SYDVKM come from the germline V gene. CDR3 length equals 15 residues. The CDR3 DNA is TGTGCCAGCAGTTTGGGCGACGGGAGCTCCTACGAGCAGTACTTC. As protein: CASSLGDGSSYEQYF. Using reference TRBV28 and TRBJ2-7 for the parts outside the CDR3, the full variable domain is DVKVTQSSRYLVKRTGEKVFLECVQDMDHENMFWYRQDPGLGLRLIYFSYDVKMKEKGDIPEGYSVSREKKERFSLILESASTNQTSMYLCASSLGDGSSYEQYFGPGTRLTVT.